Listed below are T cell receptor beta chains from one sample, sequenced in a study of long-term antiretroviral therapy in people with HIV. Method: immunoSEQ multiplex PCR; TCRdb's copy keeps in-frame clones and lacks some. The sample yields 20,000 to 25,000 clones, around 80% seen once. The source material was unsorted PBMCs, sampled 0.5 years before starting antiretroviral therapy. The receptors originated from a man between 35 and 55 years old with HIV. Both conserved end residues are part of each CDR3. The order of the fields is J gene, V gene, CDR3 protein.

TRBJ1-5	TRBV19	CASSNRFNQPQHF
TRBJ1-2	TRBV19	CASSIWQGGYTF
TRBJ1-5	TRBV7-2	CASSITGGGGQPQHF
TRBJ1-1	TRBV5-1	CASSVTRALNTEAFF
TRBJ2-7	TRBV28	CASSQLAGVHEQYF
TRBJ1-5	TRBV2	CASSERSNQPQHF
TRBJ1-1	TRBV12-5	CASGFNTEAFF
TRBJ1-6	TRBV30	CAWINNPGSPLHF
TRBJ1-2	TRBV5-1	CASSVLRDSPSDGYTF
TRBJ2-5	TRBV9	CASSDGPGYPSETQYF
TRBJ2-1	TRBV19	CASSTWDRGTYNEQFF